This entry lists 9 T cell receptor beta chains sequenced from one sample in a study of cytotoxic CD8 clonotypes in ibrutinib-treated CLL. The repertoire was sequenced with immunoSEQ multiplex PCR; TCRdb's copy has only in-frame clones and lacks some. Among 200,000 or so clones listed, 79% were seen once. Sequences were derived from PBMCs, sampled after 12 months of ibrutinib treatment. These receptors were collected from a human donor with chronic lymphocytic leukemia.

This sequence joins TRBV27 and TRBJ2-2; TRBD1 might be the D (6 bases). Germline CDR1 is MNHEY and CDR2 is SMNVEV (reference sequence). V lost 5 bases to trimming and J lost 5 bases, with 18 bases between them. The CDR3 covers 16 residues. This CDR3 reads CASSEIQGVGTGELFF. The CDR3 DNA follows: TGTGCCAGCAGTGAAATACAGGGAGTTGGGACCGGGGAGCTGTTTTTT.

The chain recombines TRBV30 with TRBJ1-2, with TRBD1 as a possible D gene (6 bases). The CDR3 is made up of 12 amino acids. Trimming took off 4 bases at V and 6 bases at J, with 12 bases between the two ends. In germline, CDR1 is GTSNPN, CDR2 SVGIG (reference sequence). CDR3: CAWNSGAHGYTF. CDR3 bases: TGTGCCTGGAATTCAGGGGCCCATGGCTACACCTTC.

V gene TRBV7-9 combines with J gene TRBJ2-2; D remains unclear. The CDR3 is 14 residues long. Germline CDR1 and CDR2: SEHNR and FQNEAQ (reference sequence). Trimming took 0 bases from V and 1 from J, leaving 3 bases between them. CDR3 bases: TGTGCCAGCAGCTTAGCTAGGAACACCGGGGAGCTGTTTTTT. This translates into CASSLARNTGELFF.

This chain links TRBV7-9 with TRBJ2-7; 9 positions agree with TRBD2. Losses at the gene ends were 10 bases for V and 3 bases for J; bases not matched to a gene: 10. This CDR3 spans 14 amino acids. Germline assignment: CDR1 SEHNR and CDR2 FQNEAQ (reference sequence). This chain's CDR3 is CATRPRRGGYEQYF. The DNA of the CDR3 is TGTGCCACCCGACCCAGGCGGGGGGGCTACGAGCAGTACTTC.

The table lists this clone with many counts. J is TRBJ1-2 and V is TRBV28; 8 bases match TRBD1. The CDR3 extends over 17 amino acids. Germline V gene data show CDR1 as MDHEN and CDR2 as SYDVKM. The V gene end was trimmed by 2 bases and the J gene end by 4 bases; junction bases not matched to a gene: 12. CDR3 in DNA: TGTGCCAGCAGTTTACGGGCGAACAGGGGGAGGGGCTATGGCTACACCTTC. Amino acids: CASSLRANRGRGYGYTF.

This chain connects TRBV6-5 to TRBJ2-7; 11 bases agree with TRBD2. Per germline, CDR1 MNHEY and CDR2 SVGAGI. Unmatched junction bases numbered 8, after V lost 6 bases and J lost 4 bases. This CDR3 is 15 amino acids long. CDR3 sequence: CASRQAGTSGYEQYF. CDR3 DNA: TGTGCCAGCAGGCAAGCCGGGACTAGCGGTTACGAGCAGTACTTC.

This CDR3 reads CASSATGTGTYTF. DNA of the CDR3: TGTGCCAGCAGCGCTACCGGGACAGGGACCTACACCTTC. V and J are TRBV7-6 and TRBJ1-2, with 9 bases fitting TRBD1. The CDR3 covers 13 residues. Germline values: CDR1 SGHVS, CDR2 FNYEAQ. J lost 10 bases, V lost 5 bases, and 8 bases had no gene match. The full variable domain, its missing parts supplied by reference TRBV7-6 and TRBJ1-2, is GAGVSQSPRYKVTKRGQDVALRCDPISGHVSLYWYRQALGQGPEFLTYFNYEAQQDKSGLPNDRFSAERPEGSISTLTIQRTEQRDSAMYRCASSATGTGTYTFGSGTRLTVV.

The J gene is TRBJ2-1, the V gene TRBV10-1, with 7 bases lining up with TRBD2. The germline CDR1 and CDR2 sequences are WNHNN and SYGVQD (reference sequence). The CDR3 consists of 14 residues. After removal of 5 bases from V and 4 bases from J, the junction contained 5 bases not matched to a gene. CDR3 nucleotide sequence: TGCGCCAGCAGTTGGGCGGGAGATTACAATGAGCAGTTCTTC. It translates to CASSWAGDYNEQFF.

This sequence joins TRBV2 and TRBJ1-1; 9 bases align to TRBD1. CDR1 and CDR2 (germline): SNHLY, FYNNEI. There are 14 residues in the CDR3. V shed 7 bases and J 1 base; nucleotides not matched to a gene: 4. Here the CDR3 DNA reads TGTGCCAGCATTTGGACAGGGGCGAACACTGAAGCTTTCTTT. Translated, it gives CASIWTGANTEAFF.